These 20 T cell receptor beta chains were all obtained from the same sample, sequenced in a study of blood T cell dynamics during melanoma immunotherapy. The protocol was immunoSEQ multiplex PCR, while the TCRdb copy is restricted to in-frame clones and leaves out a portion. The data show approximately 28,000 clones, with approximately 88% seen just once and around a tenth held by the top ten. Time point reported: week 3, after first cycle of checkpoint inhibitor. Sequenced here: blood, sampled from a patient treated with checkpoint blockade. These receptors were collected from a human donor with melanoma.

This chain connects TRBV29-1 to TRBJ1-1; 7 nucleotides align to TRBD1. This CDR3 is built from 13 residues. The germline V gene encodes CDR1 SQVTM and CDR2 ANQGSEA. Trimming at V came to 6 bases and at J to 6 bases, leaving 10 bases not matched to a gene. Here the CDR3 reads CSVKTGSAAEAFF. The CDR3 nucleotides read TGCAGCGTCAAGACAGGGTCGGCGGCTGAAGCTTTCTTT.

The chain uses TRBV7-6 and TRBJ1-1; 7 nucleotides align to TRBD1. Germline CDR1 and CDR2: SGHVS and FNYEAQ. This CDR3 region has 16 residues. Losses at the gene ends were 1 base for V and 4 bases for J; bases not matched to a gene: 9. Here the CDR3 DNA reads TGTGCCAGCAGCTTAGTAGGGGGCCTAGGGGTCACTGAAGCTTTCTTT. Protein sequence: CASSLVGGLGVTEAFF.

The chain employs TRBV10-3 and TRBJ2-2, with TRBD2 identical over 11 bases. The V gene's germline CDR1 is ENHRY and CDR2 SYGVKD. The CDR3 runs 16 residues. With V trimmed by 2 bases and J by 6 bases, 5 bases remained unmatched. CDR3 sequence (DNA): TGTGCCATCAGTGAGACTAGCGGGAGTAACTCCGGGGAGCTGTTTTTT. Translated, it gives CAISETSGSNSGELFF.

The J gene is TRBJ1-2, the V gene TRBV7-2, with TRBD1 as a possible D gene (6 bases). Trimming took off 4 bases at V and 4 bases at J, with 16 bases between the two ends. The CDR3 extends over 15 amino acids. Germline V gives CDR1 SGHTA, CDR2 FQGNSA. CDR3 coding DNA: TGTGCCAGCAGCTCGGCTCGGACAGAGCCCTATGGCTACACCTTC. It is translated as CASSSARTEPYGYTF.

CDR3: CASSQDKRTGTSDGYTF. CDR3 DNA sequence: TGTGCCAGCAGCCAAGATAAACGGACAGGGACTTCGGATGGCTACACCTTC. V gene TRBV4-2 combines with J gene TRBJ1-2; TRBD1 agrees at 8 bases. V was pared by 0 bases and J by 6 bases, with 12 bases of the junction left unmatched. Germline CDR1 LGHNA, CDR2 YNFKEQ. The CDR3 covers 17 residues.

The CDR3 DNA reads as TGCGCCGCCCTGAAGGGGCTGAGAAAAGAGACCCAGTACTTC. It yields the protein CAALKGLRKETQYF. The chain employs TRBV10-1 and TRBJ2-5, with D perhaps TRBD1 (5 bases). CDR1 and CDR2 from the germline V gene are WNHNN and SYGVQD (reference sequence). The CDR3 runs to 14 residues. V lost 11 bases to trimming and J lost 3 bases, with 19 bases between them.

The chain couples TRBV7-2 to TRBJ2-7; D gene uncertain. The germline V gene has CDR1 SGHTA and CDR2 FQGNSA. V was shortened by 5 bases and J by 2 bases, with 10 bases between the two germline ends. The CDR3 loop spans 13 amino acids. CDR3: CASSPSVTYEQYF. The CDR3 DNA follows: TGTGCCAGCAGCCCATCTGTGACCTACGAGCAGTACTTC.

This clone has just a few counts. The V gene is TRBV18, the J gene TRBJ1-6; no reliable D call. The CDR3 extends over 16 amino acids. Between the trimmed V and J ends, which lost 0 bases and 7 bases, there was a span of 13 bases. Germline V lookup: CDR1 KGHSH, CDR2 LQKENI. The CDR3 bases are TGTGCCAGCTCACCACCCGCGGCAGGTCAGAATTCACCCCTCCACTTT. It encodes CASSPPAAGQNSPLHF.

CDR3: CATAQTVTRGETQYF. The CDR3 coding sequence is TGCGCCACCGCCCAAACAGTAACGAGGGGGGAGACCCAGTACTTC. The J gene is TRBJ2-5, the V gene TRBV5-1; a weak D match, TRBD1 (6 bases). Germline assignment: CDR1 SGHRS and CDR2 YFSETQ. V was trimmed by 9 bases and J by 5 bases, leaving 23 bases between them. There are 15 residues in the CDR3. The whole variable domain, remainder taken from reference TRBV5-1 and TRBJ2-5, is KAGVTQTPRYLIKTRGQQVTLSCSPISGHRSVSWYQQTPGQGLQFLFEYFSETQRNKGNFPGRFSGRQFSNSRSEMNVSTLELGDSALYLCATAQTVTRGETQYFGPGTRLLVL.

The CDR3 reads CASSGSSGIDYEQYF. Written as DNA, the CDR3 is TGTGCCAGCAGTGGCTCTAGCGGGATTGACTACGAGCAGTACTTC. The V gene is TRBV2, the J gene TRBJ2-7, with 9 bases that match TRBD2. There are 15 residues in the CDR3. V lost 4 bases, J lost 3 bases, and 7 bases stayed unmatched. Germline values: CDR1 SNHLY, CDR2 FYNNEI. Drawing the rest from reference TRBV2 and TRBJ2-7, the complete variable domain is EPEVTQTPSHQVTQMGQEVILRCVPISNHLYFYWYRQILGQKVEFLVSFYNNEISEKSEIFDDQFSVERPDGSNFTLKIRSTKLEDSAMYFCASSGSSGIDYEQYFGPGTRLTVT.

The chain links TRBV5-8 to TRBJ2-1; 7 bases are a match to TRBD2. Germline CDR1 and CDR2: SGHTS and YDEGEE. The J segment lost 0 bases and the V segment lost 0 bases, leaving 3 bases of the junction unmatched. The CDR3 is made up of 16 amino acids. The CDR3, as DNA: TGTGCCAGCAGCTTGGCTACGGGGGGCTCCTACAATGAGCAGTTCTTC. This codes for CASSLATGGSYNEQFF.

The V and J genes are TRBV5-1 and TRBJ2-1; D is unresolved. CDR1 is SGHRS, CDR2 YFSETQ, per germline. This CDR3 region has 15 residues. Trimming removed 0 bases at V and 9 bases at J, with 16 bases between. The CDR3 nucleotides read TGCGCCAGCAGCTTGGCCTGGGCAGGACGAAGTGAGCAGTTCTTC. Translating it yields CASSLAWAGRSEQFF.

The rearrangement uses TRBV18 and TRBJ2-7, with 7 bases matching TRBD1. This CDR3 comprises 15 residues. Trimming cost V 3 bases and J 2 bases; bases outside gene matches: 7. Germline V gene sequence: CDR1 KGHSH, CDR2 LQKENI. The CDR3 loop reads CASSPDRVAPYEQYF. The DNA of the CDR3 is TGTGCCAGCTCACCCGACAGGGTGGCACCCTACGAGCAGTACTTC.

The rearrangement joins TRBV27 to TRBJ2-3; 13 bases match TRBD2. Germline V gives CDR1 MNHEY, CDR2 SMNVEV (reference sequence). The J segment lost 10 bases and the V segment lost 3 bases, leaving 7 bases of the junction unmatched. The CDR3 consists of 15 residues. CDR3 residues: CASSFGLAGEGAQYF. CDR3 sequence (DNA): TGTGCCAGCAGTTTCGGACTAGCGGGAGAGGGTGCGCAGTATTTT.

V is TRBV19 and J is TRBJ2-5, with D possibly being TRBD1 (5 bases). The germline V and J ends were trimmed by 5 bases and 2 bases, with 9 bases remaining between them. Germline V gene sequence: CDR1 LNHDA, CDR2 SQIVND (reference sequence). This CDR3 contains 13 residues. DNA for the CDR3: TGTGCCAGTAGTGTGGGGCAGCAAGAGACCCAGTACTTC. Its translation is CASSVGQQETQYF.

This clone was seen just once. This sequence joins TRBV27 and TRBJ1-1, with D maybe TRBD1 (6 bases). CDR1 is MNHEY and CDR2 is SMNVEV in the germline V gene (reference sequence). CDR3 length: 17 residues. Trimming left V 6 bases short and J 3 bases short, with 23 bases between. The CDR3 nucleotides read TGTGCCAGCAGATCATGGGGGCAGTATTATAGGGACACTGAAGCTTTCTTT. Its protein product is CASRSWGQYYRDTEAFF.

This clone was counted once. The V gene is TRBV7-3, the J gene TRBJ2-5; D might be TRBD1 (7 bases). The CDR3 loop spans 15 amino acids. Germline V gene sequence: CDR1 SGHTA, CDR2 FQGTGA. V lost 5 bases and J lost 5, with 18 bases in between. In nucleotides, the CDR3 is TGTGCCAGCAGCCCCGGGGCAGGGGGGAGTGAGACCCAGTACTTC. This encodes CASSPGAGGSETQYF.

The CDR3 reads CASSKTGTSGANVLTF. The CDR3, as DNA: TGTGCCAGCAGCAAGACAGGGACCTCTGGGGCCAACGTCCTGACTTTC. The gene calls are TRBV4-2 and TRBJ2-6; TRBD1 aligns across 7 bases. V was clipped by 5 bases and J by 0 bases; unmatched bases: 4. Germline-derived CDR1 and CDR2 are LGHNA and YNFKEQ. This CDR3 has 16 amino acids.

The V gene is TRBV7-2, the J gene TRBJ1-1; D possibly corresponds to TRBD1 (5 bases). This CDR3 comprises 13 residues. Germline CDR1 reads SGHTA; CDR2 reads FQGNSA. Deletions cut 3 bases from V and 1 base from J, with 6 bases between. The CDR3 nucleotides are TGTGCCAGCAGCTTTACAGGGAACACTGAAGCTTTCTTT. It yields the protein CASSFTGNTEAFF.

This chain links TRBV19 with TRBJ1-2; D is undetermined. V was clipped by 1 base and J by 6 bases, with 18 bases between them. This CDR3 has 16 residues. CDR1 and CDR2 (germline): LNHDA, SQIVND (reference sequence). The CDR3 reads CASSIAGFERNNGYTF. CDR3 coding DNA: TGTGCCAGTAGTATAGCCGGGTTTGAGAGAAACAATGGCTACACCTTC.